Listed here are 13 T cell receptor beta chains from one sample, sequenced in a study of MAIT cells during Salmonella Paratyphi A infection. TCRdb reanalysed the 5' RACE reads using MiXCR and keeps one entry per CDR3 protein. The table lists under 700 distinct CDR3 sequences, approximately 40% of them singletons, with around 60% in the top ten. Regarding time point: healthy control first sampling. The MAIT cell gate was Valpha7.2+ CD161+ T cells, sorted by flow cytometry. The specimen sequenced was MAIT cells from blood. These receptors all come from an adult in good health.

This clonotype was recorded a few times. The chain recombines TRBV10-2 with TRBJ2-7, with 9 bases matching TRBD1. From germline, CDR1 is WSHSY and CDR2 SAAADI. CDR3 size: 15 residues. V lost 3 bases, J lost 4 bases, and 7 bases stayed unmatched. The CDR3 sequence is CASSEGTGTGYEQYV. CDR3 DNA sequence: TGCGCCAGCAGTGAAGGAACCGGGACAGGGTACGAGCAGTACGTC.

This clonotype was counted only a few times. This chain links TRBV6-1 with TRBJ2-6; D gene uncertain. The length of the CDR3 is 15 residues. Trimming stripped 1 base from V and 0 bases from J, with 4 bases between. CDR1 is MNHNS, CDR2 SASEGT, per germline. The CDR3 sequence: CASSEGGSGANVLTF. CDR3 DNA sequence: TGTGCCAGCAGTGAAGGGGGCTCTGGGGCCAACGTCCTGACTTTC.

The CDR3 protein is CASSDGRAAGELFF. CDR3 in DNA: TGTGCCAGCAGTGACGGGAGGGCCGCCGGGGAGCTGTTTTTT. V and J are TRBV6-4 and TRBJ2-2, with 7 bases that match TRBD2. There are 14 residues in the CDR3. Germline V lookup: CDR1 MRHNA, CDR2 SNTAGT. The trim removed 2 bases at V and 6 bases at J, leaving 3 bases unmatched.

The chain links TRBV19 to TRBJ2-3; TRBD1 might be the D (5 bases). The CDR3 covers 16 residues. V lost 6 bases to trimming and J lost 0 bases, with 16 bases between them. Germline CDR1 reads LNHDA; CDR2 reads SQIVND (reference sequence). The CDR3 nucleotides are TGTGCCAGTAGGTGGGGTGGGGCGTTGAGCACAGATACGCAGTATTTT. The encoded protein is CASRWGGALSTDTQYF.

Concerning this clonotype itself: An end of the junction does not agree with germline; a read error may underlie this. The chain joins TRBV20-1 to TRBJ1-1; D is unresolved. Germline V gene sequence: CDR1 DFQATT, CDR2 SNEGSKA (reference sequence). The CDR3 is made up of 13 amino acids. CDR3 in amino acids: CSDRDEGITEAFF. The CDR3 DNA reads TGCAGTGATAGAGACGAGGGAATCACTGAAGCTTTCTTT.

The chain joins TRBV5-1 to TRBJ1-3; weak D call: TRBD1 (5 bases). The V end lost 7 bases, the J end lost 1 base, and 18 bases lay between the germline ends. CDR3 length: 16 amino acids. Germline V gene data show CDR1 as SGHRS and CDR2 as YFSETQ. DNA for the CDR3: TGCGCCAGCCGCCTCGGCCCCGGGGCTTCTGGAAACACCATATATTTT. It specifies CASRLGPGASGNTIYF.

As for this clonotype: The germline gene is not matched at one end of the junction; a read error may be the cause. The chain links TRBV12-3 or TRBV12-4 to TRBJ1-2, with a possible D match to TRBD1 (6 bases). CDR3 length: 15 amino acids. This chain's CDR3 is CANSSSRRGAYGYTF. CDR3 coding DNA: TGTGCCAACAGTTCTTCACGGCGGGGGGCCTATGGCTACACCTTC.

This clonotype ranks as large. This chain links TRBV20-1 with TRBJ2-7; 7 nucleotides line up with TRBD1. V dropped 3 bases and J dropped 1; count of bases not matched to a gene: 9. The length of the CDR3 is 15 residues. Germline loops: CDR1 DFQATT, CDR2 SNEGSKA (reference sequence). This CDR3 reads CSASPIDRDSYEQYF. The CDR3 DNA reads TGCAGTGCTAGCCCAATCGACAGGGATTCCTACGAGCAGTACTTC.

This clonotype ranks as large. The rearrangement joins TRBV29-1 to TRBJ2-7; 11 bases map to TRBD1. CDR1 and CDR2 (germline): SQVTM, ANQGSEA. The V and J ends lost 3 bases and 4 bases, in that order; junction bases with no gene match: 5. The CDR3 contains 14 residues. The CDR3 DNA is TGCAGCGTTGAGGGAGGACAGGGGGCGTACGAGCAGTACTTC. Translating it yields CSVEGGQGAYEQYF.

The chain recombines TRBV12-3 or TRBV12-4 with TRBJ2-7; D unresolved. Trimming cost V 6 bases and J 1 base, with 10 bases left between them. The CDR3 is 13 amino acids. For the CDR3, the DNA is TGTGCCAGCAGCGTGAAGGCTTCCTACGAGCAGTACTTC. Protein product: CASSVKASYEQYF.

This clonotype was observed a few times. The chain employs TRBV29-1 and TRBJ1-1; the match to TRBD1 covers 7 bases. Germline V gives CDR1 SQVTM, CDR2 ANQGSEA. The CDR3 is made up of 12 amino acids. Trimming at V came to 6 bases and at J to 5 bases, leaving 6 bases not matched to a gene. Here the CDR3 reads CSVATGWTEAFF. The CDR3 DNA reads TGCAGCGTCGCGACAGGGTGGACTGAAGCTTTCTTT.

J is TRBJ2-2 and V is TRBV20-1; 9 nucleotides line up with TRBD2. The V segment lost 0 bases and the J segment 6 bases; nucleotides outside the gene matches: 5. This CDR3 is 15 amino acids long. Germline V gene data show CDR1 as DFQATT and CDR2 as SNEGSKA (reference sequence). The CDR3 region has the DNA TGCAGTGCTAGAGATTTAGCGGGAGATTCCGGGGAGCTGTTTTTT. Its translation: CSARDLAGDSGELFF.

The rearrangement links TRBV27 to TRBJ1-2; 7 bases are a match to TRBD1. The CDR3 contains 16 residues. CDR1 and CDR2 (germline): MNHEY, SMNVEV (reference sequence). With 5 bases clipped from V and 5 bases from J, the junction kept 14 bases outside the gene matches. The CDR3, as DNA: TGTGCCAGCAGTGAGGGGGCACCTGATTCAGGGTATGGCTACACCTTC. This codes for CASSEGAPDSGYGYTF.